One sample yielded the 2 T cell receptor beta chains listed below, sequenced in a study of cytomegalovirus exposure and HLA in healthy donors. The primer mix had 60 Vbeta and 13 Jbeta primers. This table comes from immunoSEQ multiplex PCR, and its TCRdb copy is limited to in-frame clones, with some not included. The sample consists of roughly 150,000 clones, roughly 85% of them appearing once. The material sequenced was PBMCs. Receptor source: a woman aged 25 to 45 in good health and CMV-seronegative.

The CDR3 loop reads CASTLTAGPTYEQYF. CDR3 nucleotide sequence: TGCGCCAGTACCCTGACCGCGGGGCCTACCTACGAGCAGTACTTC. The chain is built from TRBV5-1 and TRBJ2-7; D is possibly TRBD2 (6 bases). This CDR3 has 15 residues. V lost 8 bases and J 2 bases, leaving 20 bases between the germline ends. The germline gives CDR1 SGHRS, CDR2 YFSETQ.

The chain combines TRBV7-6 with TRBJ1-2; the match to TRBD1 covers 12 bases. The germline V gene has CDR1 SGHVS and CDR2 FNYEAQ. After removal of 3 bases from V and 5 bases from J, the junction contained 7 bases not matched to a gene. The CDR3 runs to 16 residues. For the CDR3, the DNA is TGTGCCAGCAGCTTTGGGACAGGGGGCCCCGCTTATGGCTACACCTTC. Its translation is CASSFGTGGPAYGYTF.